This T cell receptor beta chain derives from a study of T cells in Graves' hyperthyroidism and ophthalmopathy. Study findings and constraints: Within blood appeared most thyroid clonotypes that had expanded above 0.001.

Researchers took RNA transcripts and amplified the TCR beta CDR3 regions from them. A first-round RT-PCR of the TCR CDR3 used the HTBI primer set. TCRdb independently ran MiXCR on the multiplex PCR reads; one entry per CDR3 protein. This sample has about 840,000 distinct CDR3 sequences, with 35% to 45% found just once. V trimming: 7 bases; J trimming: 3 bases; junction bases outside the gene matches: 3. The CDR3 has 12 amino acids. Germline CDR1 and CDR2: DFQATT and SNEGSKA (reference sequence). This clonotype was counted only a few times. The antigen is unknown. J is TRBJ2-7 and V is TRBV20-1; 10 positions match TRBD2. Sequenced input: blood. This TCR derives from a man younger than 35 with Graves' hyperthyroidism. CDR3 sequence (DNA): TGCAGTGGACTAGCGGGCGGCTACGAGCAGTACTTC. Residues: CSGLAGGYEQYF.